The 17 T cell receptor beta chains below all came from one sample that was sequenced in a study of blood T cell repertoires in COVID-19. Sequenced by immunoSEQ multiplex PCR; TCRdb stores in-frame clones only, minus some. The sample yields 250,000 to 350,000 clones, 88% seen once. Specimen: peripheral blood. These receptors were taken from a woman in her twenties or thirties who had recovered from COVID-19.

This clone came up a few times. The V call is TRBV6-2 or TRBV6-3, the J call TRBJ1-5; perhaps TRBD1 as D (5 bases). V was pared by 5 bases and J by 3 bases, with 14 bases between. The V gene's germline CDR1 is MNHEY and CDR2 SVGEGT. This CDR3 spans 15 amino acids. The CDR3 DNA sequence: TGTGCCAGCAGTGCGGGGACGATAATCAATCAGCCCCAGCATTTT. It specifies CASSAGTIINQPQHF.

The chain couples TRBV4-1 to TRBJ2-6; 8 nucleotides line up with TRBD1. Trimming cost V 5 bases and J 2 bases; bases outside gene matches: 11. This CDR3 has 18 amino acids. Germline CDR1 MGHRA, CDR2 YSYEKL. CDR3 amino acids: CASSGPGQGAAGANVLTF. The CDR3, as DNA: TGCGCCAGCAGCGGTCCGGGGCAGGGGGCGGCTGGGGCCAACGTCCTGACTTTC.

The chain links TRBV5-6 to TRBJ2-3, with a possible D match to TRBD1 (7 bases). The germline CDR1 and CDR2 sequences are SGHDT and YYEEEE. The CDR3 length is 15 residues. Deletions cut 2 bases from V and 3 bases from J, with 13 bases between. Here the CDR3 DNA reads TGTGCCAGCAGCTTCATACCAGGGGGGACAGATACGCAGTATTTT. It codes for CASSFIPGGTDTQYF.

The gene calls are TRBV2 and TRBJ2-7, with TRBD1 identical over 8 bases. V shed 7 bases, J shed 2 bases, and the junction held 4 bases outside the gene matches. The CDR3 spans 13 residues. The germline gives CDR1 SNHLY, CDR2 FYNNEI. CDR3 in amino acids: CASTPTGAYEQYF. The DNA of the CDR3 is TGTGCCAGCACCCCGACAGGGGCCTACGAGCAGTACTTC.

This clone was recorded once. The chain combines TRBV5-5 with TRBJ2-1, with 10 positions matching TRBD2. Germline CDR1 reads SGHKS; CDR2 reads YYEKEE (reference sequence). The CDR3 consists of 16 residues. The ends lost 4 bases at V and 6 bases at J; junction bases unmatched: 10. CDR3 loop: CASSVSGGAELNEQFF. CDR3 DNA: TGTGCCAGCAGCGTAAGCGGGGGGGCAGAACTCAATGAGCAGTTCTTC.

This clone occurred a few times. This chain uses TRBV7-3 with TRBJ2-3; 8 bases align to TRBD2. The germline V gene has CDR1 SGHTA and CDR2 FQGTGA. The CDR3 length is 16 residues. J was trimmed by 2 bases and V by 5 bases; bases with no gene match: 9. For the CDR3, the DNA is TGTGCCAGCAGCCGAACTGGCGGGGGGTTCACAGATACGCAGTATTTT. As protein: CASSRTGGGFTDTQYF.

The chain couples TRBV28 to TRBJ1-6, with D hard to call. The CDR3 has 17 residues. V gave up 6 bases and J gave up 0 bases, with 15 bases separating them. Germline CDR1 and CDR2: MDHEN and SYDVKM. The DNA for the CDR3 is TGTGCCAGCAGGCCTTTTTGGAGGAGCTCCTATAATTCACCCCTCCACTTT. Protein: CASRPFWRSSYNSPLHF.

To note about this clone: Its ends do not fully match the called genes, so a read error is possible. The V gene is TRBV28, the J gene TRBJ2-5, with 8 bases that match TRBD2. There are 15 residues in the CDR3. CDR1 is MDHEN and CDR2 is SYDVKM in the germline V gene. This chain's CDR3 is CAGSSAGAIQETQYF. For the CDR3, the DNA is TGTGCCGGCAGTTCAGCGGGGGCCATCCAAGAGACCCAGTACTTC.

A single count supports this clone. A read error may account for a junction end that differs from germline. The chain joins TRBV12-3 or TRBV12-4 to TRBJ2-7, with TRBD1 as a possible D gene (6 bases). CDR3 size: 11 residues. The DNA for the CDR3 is TGTGCCAGCAGTTTAGGGGGGCGAAAGGACTTC. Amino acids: CASSLGGRKDF.

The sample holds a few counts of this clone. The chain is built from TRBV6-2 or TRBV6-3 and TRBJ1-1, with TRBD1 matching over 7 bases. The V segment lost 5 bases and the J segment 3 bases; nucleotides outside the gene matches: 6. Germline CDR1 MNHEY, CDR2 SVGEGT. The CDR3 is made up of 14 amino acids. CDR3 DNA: TGTGCCAGCAGTCACGGGACAGATTACACTGAAGCTTTCTTT. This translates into CASSHGTDYTEAFF.

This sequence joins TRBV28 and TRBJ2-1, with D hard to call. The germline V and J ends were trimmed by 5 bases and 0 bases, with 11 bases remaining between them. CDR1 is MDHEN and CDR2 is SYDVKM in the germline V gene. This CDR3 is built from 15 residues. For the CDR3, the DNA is TGTGCCAGCAGTATTCCCGTCAGCTCCTACAATGAGCAGTTCTTC. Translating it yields CASSIPVSSYNEQFF.

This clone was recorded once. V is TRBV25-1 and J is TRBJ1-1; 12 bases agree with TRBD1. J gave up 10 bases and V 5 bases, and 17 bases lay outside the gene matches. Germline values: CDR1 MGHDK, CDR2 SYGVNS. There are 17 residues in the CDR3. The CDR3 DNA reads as TGTGCCAGCAGTAAGGGCCCCGGGACAGGGGGCCCTCGTGTAGCTTTCTTT. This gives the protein CASSKGPGTGGPRVAFF.

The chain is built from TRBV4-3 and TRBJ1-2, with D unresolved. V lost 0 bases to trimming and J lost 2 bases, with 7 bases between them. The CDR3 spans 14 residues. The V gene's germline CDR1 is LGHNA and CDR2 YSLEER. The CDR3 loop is CASSQDTGNYGYTF. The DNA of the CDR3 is TGCGCCAGCAGCCAAGATACGGGGAACTATGGCTACACCTTC.

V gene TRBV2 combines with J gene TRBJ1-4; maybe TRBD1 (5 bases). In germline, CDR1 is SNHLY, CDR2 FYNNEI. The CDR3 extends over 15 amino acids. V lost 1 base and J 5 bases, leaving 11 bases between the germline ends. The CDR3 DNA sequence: TGTGCCAGCAGTGAAGGGCAGGGCGTCAATGAAAAACTGTTTTTT. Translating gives CASSEGQGVNEKLFF.

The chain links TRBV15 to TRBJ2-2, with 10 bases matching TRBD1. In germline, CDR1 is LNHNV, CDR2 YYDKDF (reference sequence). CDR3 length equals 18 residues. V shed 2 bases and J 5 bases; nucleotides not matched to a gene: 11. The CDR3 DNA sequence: TGTGCCACCAGCAGATCACCACGGGACAGGGGATATACCGGGGAGCTGTTTTTT. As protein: CATSRSPRDRGYTGELFF.

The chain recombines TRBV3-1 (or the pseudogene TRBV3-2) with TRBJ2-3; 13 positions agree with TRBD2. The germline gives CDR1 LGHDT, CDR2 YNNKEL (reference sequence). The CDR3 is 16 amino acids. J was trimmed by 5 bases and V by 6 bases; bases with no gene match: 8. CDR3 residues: CASRLKLAGGQDTQYF. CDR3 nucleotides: TGTGCCAGCAGGCTCAAACTAGCGGGGGGGCAAGATACGCAGTATTTT.

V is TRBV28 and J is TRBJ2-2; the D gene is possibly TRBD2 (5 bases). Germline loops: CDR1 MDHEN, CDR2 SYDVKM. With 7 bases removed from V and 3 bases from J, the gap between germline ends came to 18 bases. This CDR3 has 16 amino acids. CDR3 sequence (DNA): TGTGCCAGCACCTTAAGGCGGGTCCCGGACACCGGGGAGCTGTTTTTT. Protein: CASTLRRVPDTGELFF.